One and the same sample provided the 27 T cell receptor beta chains below, sequenced in a study of CD8+ T cells in alopecia areata. Described treatment: oral pan-JAK inhibitor, 5-10 mg twice daily. Isolated RNA was reverse transcribed into cDNA used as the sequencing template. TCRdb's copy holds only in-frame clones and misses some; the assay was immunoSEQ multiplex PCR. The table includes some 170,000 clones, 58% detected once. This specimen consisted of CD4+ T cells sorted from blood, obtained between weeks 55 and 70, from a patient treated with tofacitinib. The receptors originated from a human donor with alopecia areata.

This clone appeared a few times. The J gene is TRBJ1-6, the V gene TRBV5-6; the D gene is possibly TRBD1 (5 bases). Trimming shortened V by 2 bases and J by 8 bases, and 11 bases separated the two germline ends. In germline, CDR1 is SGHDT, CDR2 YYEEEE. This CDR3 contains 14 residues. The CDR3 is CASSLGTRDSPLHF. CDR3 nucleotide sequence: TGTGCCAGCAGCTTAGGGACTAGAGATTCACCCCTCCACTTT.

The chain couples TRBV27 to TRBJ1-6; weak D call: TRBD1 (5 bases). CDR3 length equals 14 residues. The V end was cut by 7 bases, the J end by 9 bases, with 16 bases between. Per the germline V gene, CDR1 is MNHEY and CDR2 is SMNVEV (reference sequence). The CDR3 nucleotides are TGTGCCAGCACCCCGGGGCAGGGCCCTTCACCCCTCCACTTT. Encoded protein: CASTPGQGPSPLHF.

This clone was observed a single time. The rearrangement joins TRBV7-3 to TRBJ2-5; D not resolved. The CDR3 loop spans 15 amino acids. Germline assignment: CDR1 SGHTA and CDR2 FQGTGA. Trimming cost V 0 bases and J 3 bases, with 11 bases left between them. The CDR3, as DNA: TGTGCCAGCAGCTTAACGGGCGTCCGCGAAGAGACCCAGTACTTC. It encodes CASSLTGVREETQYF.

For the CDR3, the DNA is TGCGCCAGCCAAAATCCGGGACAGAATTATGGCTACACCTTC. It translates to CASQNPGQNYGYTF. The rearrangement joins TRBV5-1 to TRBJ1-2, with 7 nucleotides matching TRBD1. The CDR3 covers 14 residues. The germline V gene has CDR1 SGHRS and CDR2 YFSETQ. Trimming took 7 bases from V and 5 from J; bases not matched to a gene: 11.

This chain joins TRBV4-1 and TRBJ1-2; D may be TRBD1 (5 bases). The CDR3 is 15 amino acids. Trimming shortened V by 0 bases and J by 7 bases, and 15 bases separated the two germline ends. Germline-derived CDR1 and CDR2 are MGHRA and YSYEKL. The CDR3 sequence is CASSQDGGSEFGYTF. CDR3 sequence (DNA): TGCGCCAGCAGCCAAGACGGGGGATCTGAGTTTGGCTACACCTTC.

The rearrangement uses TRBV13 and TRBJ2-1; no definite D call. Per the germline V gene, CDR1 is PRHDT and CDR2 is FYEKMQ (reference sequence). The germline V and J ends were trimmed by 3 bases and 7 bases, with 4 bases remaining between them. The CDR3 spans 11 residues. CDR3 in DNA: TGTGCCAGCAGCTTCTCGAATGAGCAGTTCTTC. Its protein product is CASSFSNEQFF.

Points on this clone: Its ends do not fully match the called genes, so a read error is possible. The rearrangement joins TRBV7-7 to TRBJ2-1; 9 bases are shared with TRBD1. This CDR3 is built from 14 residues. Germline values: CDR1 SSHAT, CDR2 FNYEAQ (reference sequence). In DNA form, the CDR3 reads TGTGCTAGCAGCTTGGGACAGGGTGGCAATGAGCAGTTCTTC. This encodes CASSLGQGGNEQFF.

This rearrangement joins TRBV30 to TRBJ2-7, with 8 bases matching TRBD1. This CDR3 has 16 amino acids. The V and J ends lost 3 bases and 4 bases, in that order; junction bases with no gene match: 14. CDR1 GTSNPN and CDR2 SVGIG come from the germline V gene (reference sequence). The CDR3: CAWSKQGASMGYEQYF. The CDR3 DNA follows: TGTGCCTGGAGCAAGCAGGGGGCGAGCATGGGGTACGAGCAGTACTTC.

This chain connects TRBV2 to TRBJ1-1; D possibly corresponds to TRBD1 (5 bases). The germline CDR1 and CDR2 sequences are SNHLY and FYNNEI. There are 14 residues in the CDR3. Trimming pared 6 bases from V and 6 bases from J, leaving 17 bases between. CDR3 sequence: CASRIDSPVAEAFF. The CDR3 DNA sequence: TGTGCCAGCAGAATAGACAGCCCTGTTGCTGAAGCTTTCTTT.

V usage is TRBV6-6 and J usage is TRBJ2-5, with 7 bases lining up with TRBD1. Germline loops: CDR1 MNHNY, CDR2 SVGAGI (reference sequence). This CDR3 is 15 amino acids long. The V gene end was trimmed by 7 bases and the J gene end by 2 bases; junction bases not matched to a gene: 10. This CDR3 reads CASNPQGSGQETQYF. CDR3 in DNA: TGTGCCAGCAACCCACAGGGGTCAGGTCAAGAGACCCAGTACTTC.

The chain links TRBV7-9 to TRBJ2-6; D is ambiguous. Germline CDR1 is SEHNR and CDR2 is FQNEAQ (reference sequence). The CDR3 is 12 residues long. V was cut by 11 bases and J by 0 bases, with 5 bases left in between. Written as DNA, the CDR3 is TGTGCCTGGAACTCTGGGGCCAACGTCCTGACTTTC. The encoded protein is CAWNSGANVLTF.

V and J are TRBV7-2 and TRBJ2-5; 9 bases line up with TRBD2. Germline V gives CDR1 SGHTA, CDR2 FQGNSA. CDR3 size: 16 residues. V lost 3 bases to trimming and J lost 5 bases; unmatched junction nucleotides: 10. CDR3 nucleotides: TGTGCCAGCAGCTTCAGCGGGGGGAGATTGGGGGAGACCCAGTACTTC. It specifies CASSFSGGRLGETQYF.

This clone was observed a few times. The chain recombines TRBV29-1 with TRBJ2-5, with 7 bases aligning to TRBD1. Germline CDR1 SQVTM, CDR2 ANQGSEA. The CDR3 is 13 residues long. Trimming cost V 7 bases and J 2 bases; bases outside gene matches: 7. The CDR3 DNA is TGCAGCGCGACAGGGCCGACACAAGAGACCCAGTACTTC. Translated, it gives CSATGPTQETQYF.

CDR3 bases: TGTGCCAGCTCACCACGCCCGGGAGGGGACGAGCAGTACTTC. Translation gives CASSPRPGGDEQYF. J is TRBJ2-7 and V is TRBV18, with 8 bases that match TRBD2. With V trimmed by 1 base and J by 5 bases, 4 bases remained unmatched. CDR3 length: 14 amino acids. Germline CDR1 and CDR2: KGHSH and LQKENI.

The chain links TRBV10-3 to TRBJ2-5; TRBD1 aligns across 8 bases. V gave up 6 bases and J gave up 3 bases; unmatched junction bases: 3. This CDR3 spans 13 amino acids. Germline CDR1 ENHRY, CDR2 SYGVKD. CDR3 in amino acids: CAISKDREETQYF. CDR3 bases: TGTGCCATCAGCAAGGACAGGGAAGAGACCCAGTACTTC.

The chain uses TRBV6-1 and TRBJ2-3, with TRBD2 matching over 15 bases. V was pared by 4 bases and J by 4 bases, with 0 bases of the junction left unmatched. Germline CDR1 and CDR2: MNHNS and SASEGT. This CDR3 contains 15 residues. The CDR3 loop reads CASSGTSGGADTQYF. The CDR3 coding sequence is TGTGCCAGCAGTGGGACTAGCGGGGGGGCAGATACGCAGTATTTT.

V and J are TRBV7-9 and TRBJ2-3; perhaps TRBD2 as D (5 bases). Trimming shortened V by 5 bases and J by 6 bases, and 15 bases separated the two germline ends. The CDR3 runs 14 residues. Germline V gives CDR1 SEHNR, CDR2 FQNEAQ (reference sequence). CDR3 DNA: TGTGCCAGCAGCCTCTCCGGGGTAGCGGATACGCAGTATTTT. It specifies CASSLSGVADTQYF. The full variable domain, its missing parts supplied by reference TRBV7-9 and TRBJ2-3, is DTGVSQNPRHKITKRGQNVTFRCDPISEHNRLYWYRQTLGQGPEFLTYFQNEAQLEKSRLLSDRFSAERPKGSFSTLEIQRTEQGDSAMYLCASSLSGVADTQYFGPGTRLTVL.

The chain has TRBV30 and TRBJ1-6, with D unresolved. The CDR3 is 14 amino acids. Germline CDR1 GTSNPN, CDR2 SVGIG (reference sequence). Trimming left V 3 bases short and J 7 bases short, with 13 bases between. The DNA for the CDR3 is TGTGCCTGGAGAGACCGGACGTTCAATTCACCCCTCCACTTT. It is translated as CAWRDRTFNSPLHF.

This clone was seen a few times. The genes are TRBV5-1 and TRBJ1-5; D is undetermined. In germline, CDR1 is SGHRS, CDR2 YFSETQ. This CDR3 region has 13 residues. V lost 5 bases, J lost 2 bases, and 8 bases lay in between. Here the CDR3 reads CASSFSGNQPQHF. The CDR3 region has the DNA TGCGCCAGCAGTTTCTCGGGCAATCAGCCCCAGCATTTT.

V gene TRBV7-9 combines with J gene TRBJ1-6; no clear D gene. The V gene lost 1 base and the J gene lost 9 bases, with 13 bases spanning the gap. The germline V gene has CDR1 SEHNR and CDR2 FQNEAQ (reference sequence). The CDR3 extends over 15 amino acids. The CDR3 nucleotides read TGTGCCAGCAGCTTAGGGACGGCCGTGGGTTCACCCCTCCACTTT. The encoded protein is CASSLGTAVGSPLHF.

The genes are TRBV4-2 and TRBJ1-2; TRBD1 matches 7 bases. Trimming cost V 4 bases and J 7 bases; bases outside gene matches: 18. Per the germline V gene, CDR1 is LGHNA and CDR2 is YNFKEQ. CDR3 length: 17 residues. The CDR3 is CASSRGRVGTEGSGYTF. The CDR3 nucleotides are TGTGCCAGCAGCCGGGGGCGGGTAGGGACAGAAGGAAGTGGCTACACCTTC.

The chain joins TRBV6-1 to TRBJ2-3; D gene ambiguous. Trimming took 6 bases from V and 2 from J, leaving 12 bases between them. Germline values: CDR1 MNHNS, CDR2 SASEGT. CDR3 size: 14 residues. The CDR3 coding sequence is TGTGCCAGCAGCCCCACACGTGACACAGATACGCAGTATTTT. Amino acids: CASSPTRDTDTQYF.

V is TRBV5-1 and J is TRBJ2-1; D gene ambiguous. V shed 6 bases and J shed 0 bases, with 7 bases lying between them. The CDR3 is 13 residues long. CDR1 and CDR2 from the germline V gene are SGHRS and YFSETQ. CDR3 coding DNA: TGCGCCAGCACTACAGCCTCCTACAATGAGCAGTTCTTC. Amino acid sequence: CASTTASYNEQFF.

This clone was found a few times. V gene TRBV19 combines with J gene TRBJ2-3, with 7 bases aligning to TRBD2. V lost 3 bases, J lost 0 bases, and 6 bases stayed unmatched. Germline V gene lookup returns CDR1 LNHDA and CDR2 SQIVND (reference sequence). The CDR3 is 16 residues long. CDR3 residues: CASSMASGSSTDTQYF. The CDR3 nucleotides read TGTGCCAGTAGTATGGCTAGCGGATCTAGCACAGATACGCAGTATTTT.

J is TRBJ2-6 and V is TRBV6-5; D gene ambiguous. Germline assignment: CDR1 MNHEY and CDR2 SVGAGI. Trimming took off 3 bases at V and 3 bases at J, with 9 bases between the two ends. The CDR3 is 15 residues long. CDR3 sequence reads: CASSYGRIGANVLTF. The DNA for the CDR3 is TGTGCCAGCAGTTATGGAAGGATTGGGGCCAACGTCCTGACTTTC.

The chain recombines TRBV30 with TRBJ2-7; TRBD1 matches at 9 bases. CDR3 length equals 17 residues. Germline V gene data show CDR1 as GTSNPN and CDR2 as SVGIG (reference sequence). V lost 8 bases and J lost 3; bases outside the gene matches: 20. The CDR3: CAAGGSSRDRAGYEQYF. The CDR3 bases are TGTGCCGCCGGGGGGTCGTCCCGGGACAGGGCAGGCTACGAGCAGTACTTC.

The CDR3 sequence is CASSQWDSLRRTEAFF. The CDR3 DNA follows: TGTGCCAGCTCACAATGGGACAGCCTCCGAAGGACTGAAGCTTTCTTT. The chain joins TRBV18 to TRBJ1-1; the match to TRBD1 covers 7 bases. The V and J ends lost 4 bases and 5 bases, in that order; junction bases with no gene match: 13. Germline V gene sequence: CDR1 KGHSH, CDR2 LQKENI. The CDR3 loop spans 16 amino acids.